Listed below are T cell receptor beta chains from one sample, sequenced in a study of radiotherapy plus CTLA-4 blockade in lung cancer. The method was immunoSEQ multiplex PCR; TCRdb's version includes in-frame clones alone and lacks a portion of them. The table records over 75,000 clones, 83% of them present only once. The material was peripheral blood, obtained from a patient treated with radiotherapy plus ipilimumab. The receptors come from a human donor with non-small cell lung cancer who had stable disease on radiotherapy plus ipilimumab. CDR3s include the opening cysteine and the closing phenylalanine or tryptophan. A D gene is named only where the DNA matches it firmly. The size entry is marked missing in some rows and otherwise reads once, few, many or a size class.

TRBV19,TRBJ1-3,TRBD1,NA,TGTGCCAGTCAGCGGGGCAGGGGGCTCGGAAACACCATATATTTT,CASQRGRGLGNTIYF
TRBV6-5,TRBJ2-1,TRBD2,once,TGTGCCAGCAGTTTGGGGACTAGCGGCAACAATGAGCAGTTCTTC,CASSLGTSGNNEQFF
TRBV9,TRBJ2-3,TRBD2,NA,TGTGCCAGCTCTCCAGCGGGGGGGTCGGTTACAGATACGCAGTATTTT,CASSPAGGSVTDTQYF
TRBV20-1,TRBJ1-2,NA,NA,TGCAGCGTAGACCCTTCGCGGGGCTACACCTTC,CSVDPSRGYTF
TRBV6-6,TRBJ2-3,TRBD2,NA,TGTGCCAGCATGGGACTAGCGGGAAAAAGTACAGATACGCAGTATTTT,CASMGLAGKSTDTQYF
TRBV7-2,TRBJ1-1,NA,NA,TGTGCCAGCAGCTTAGAGGACCTACTCAGCACTGAAGCTTTCTTT,CASSLEDLLSTEAFF
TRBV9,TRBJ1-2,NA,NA,TGTGCCAGCAGCGTAGGGGGCGGGTTTGGCGGCTACACCTTC,CASSVGGGFGGYTF
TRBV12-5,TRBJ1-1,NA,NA,TGTGCTAGTGGTTGGGGTATGACTGAAGCTTTCTTT,CASGWGMTEAFF
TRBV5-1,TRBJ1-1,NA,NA,TGCGCCAGCAGCTTGCTAGGGCAGGGGAACACTGAAGCTTTCTTT,CASSLLGQGNTEAFF
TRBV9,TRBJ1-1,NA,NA,TGTGCCAGCAGCGTAGAGGAGGGGCGGGCTGAAGCTTTCTTT,CASSVEEGRAEAFF
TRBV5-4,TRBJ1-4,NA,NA,TGTGCCAGCAGCTGGTGGCTGGATGAAAAACTGTTTTTT,CASSWWLDEKLFF
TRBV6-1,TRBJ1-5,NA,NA,TGTGCCAGCAGTGAAGCGAACGGAGGGAATCAGCCCCAGCATTTT,CASSEANGGNQPQHF
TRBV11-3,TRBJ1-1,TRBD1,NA,TGTGCCAGCAGCTTTTGGACAGGGCTGAACACTGAAGCTTTCTTT,CASSFWTGLNTEAFF
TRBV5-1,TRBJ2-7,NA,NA,TGCGCCAGCAGCCCCACCCGGGACCGACACGAGCAGTACTTC,CASSPTRDRHEQYF
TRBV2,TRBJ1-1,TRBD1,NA,TGTGCCAGCAGCCGCGACAGGGGGCTCCAGAACACTGAAGCTTTCTTT,CASSRDRGLQNTEAFF
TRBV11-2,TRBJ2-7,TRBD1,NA,TGTGCCAGCAGTTCCCTACCTGGACAGGGTTCCTACGAGCAGTACTTC,CASSSLPGQGSYEQYF
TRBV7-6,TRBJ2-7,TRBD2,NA,TGTGCCAGCAGCTCCCAGAATAGCGGGAGTTGGGACTTC,CASSSQNSGSWDF
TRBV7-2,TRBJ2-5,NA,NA,TGTGCCAGCAGCCTAATGGAAGAGACCCAGTACTTC,CASSLMEETQYF
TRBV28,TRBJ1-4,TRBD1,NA,TGTGCCAGCAGTTTTCTGGGACAGACTGCAACTAATGAAAAACTGTTTTTT,CASSFLGQTATNEKLFF
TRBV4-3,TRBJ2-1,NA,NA,TGCGCCAGCAGCGGCAGGGATGAGCAGTTCTTC,CASSGRDEQFF
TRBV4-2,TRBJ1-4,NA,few,TGTGCCAGCAGCCTTCTCAGCGGGACTAATGAAAAACTGTTTTTT,CASSLLSGTNEKLFF
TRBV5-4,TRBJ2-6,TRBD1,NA,TGTGCCAGCAGCCCGGGACAGGGGACCGGGGCCAACGTCCTGACTTTC,CASSPGQGTGANVLTF
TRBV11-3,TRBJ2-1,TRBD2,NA,TGTGCCAGCAGCTCGGGAGGGCCAGGGCTCTACAATGAGCAGTTCTTC,CASSSGGPGLYNEQFF
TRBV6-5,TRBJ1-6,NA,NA,TGTGCCAGCAGACCCCCGACGGGTGAAAATTCACCCCTCCACTTT,CASRPPTGENSPLHF
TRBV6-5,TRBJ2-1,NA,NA,TGTGCCAGCAGCCGGACCTCGGGCCATAAAAATGAGCAGTTCTTC,CASSRTSGHKNEQFF
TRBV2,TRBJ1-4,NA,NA,TGTGCCAGCAAGGCAGGGAGGGCAACTAATGAAAAACTGTTTTTT,CASKAGRATNEKLFF
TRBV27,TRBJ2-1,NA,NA,TGTGCCAGCAGTCTCACGTCAAGGTTGGGGGAGCAGTTCTTC,CASSLTSRLGEQFF
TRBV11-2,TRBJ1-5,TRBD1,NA,TGTGCCAGCAGCTCATCCGGGACAGGGAATCAGCCCCAGCATTTT,CASSSSGTGNQPQHF
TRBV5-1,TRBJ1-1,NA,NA,TGCGCCAGCAGCCCGCTGGGGGGCACTGAAGCTTTCTTT,CASSPLGGTEAFF
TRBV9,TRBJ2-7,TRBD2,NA,TGTGCCAGCAGCGTAGCGGGAGCGGGGTACGAGCAGTACTTC,CASSVAGAGYEQYF
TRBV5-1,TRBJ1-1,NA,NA,TGCGCCAGCAGCTTGGTCGGGGTGAACACTGAAGCTTTCTTT,CASSLVGVNTEAFF
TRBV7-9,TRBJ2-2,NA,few,TGTGCCAGCAGCTTAGCTTGGCAGGATCGGAACACCGGGGAGCTGTTTTTT,CASSLAWQDRNTGELFF
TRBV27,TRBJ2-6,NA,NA,TGTGCCAGCAGACCCTTTTACTCTGGGGCCAACGTCCTGACTTTC,CASRPFYSGANVLTF
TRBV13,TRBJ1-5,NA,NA,TGTGCCAGCAGCTTTCAATACTACGGTGGCAATCAGCCCCAGCATTTT,CASSFQYYGGNQPQHF
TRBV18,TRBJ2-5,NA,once,TGTGCCAGCTCACCAGGGATCAGAGAGACCCAGTACTTC,CASSPGIRETQYF
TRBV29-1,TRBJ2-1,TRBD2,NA,TGCAGCGCGTCCCCGGGAGGGCTGAATGAGCAGTTCTTC,CSASPGGLNEQFF